The 20 T cell receptor beta chains listed next were all sequenced from one sample in a study of cytomegalovirus exposure and HLA in healthy donors. This table comes from immunoSEQ multiplex PCR, and its TCRdb copy is limited to in-frame clones, with some not included. The repertoire holds around 300,000 clones, with roughly 88% as singletons. Source material: PBMCs. The receptor set was obtained from a woman aged 18-29 years in good health and CMV-seronegative.

This chain joins TRBV5-6 and TRBJ2-5; 11 positions match TRBD2. The V segment lost 0 bases and the J segment 5 bases; nucleotides outside the gene matches: 6. CDR3 length equals 16 residues. Germline CDR1 SGHDT, CDR2 YYEEEE. This CDR3 is CASSLEGLAVTETQYF. The DNA for the CDR3 is TGTGCCAGCAGCTTGGAGGGACTAGCGGTGACGGAGACCCAGTACTTC.

The J gene is TRBJ1-5, the V gene TRBV7-2, with TRBD1 matching 10 bases. CDR3 length: 15 amino acids. With V trimmed by 4 bases and J by 10 bases, 10 bases remained unmatched. Per the germline V gene, CDR1 is SGHTA and CDR2 is FQGNSA. CDR3 amino acids: CASSSDRGQRTPQHF. The CDR3 DNA follows: TGTGCCAGCAGCTCCGACAGGGGGCAACGTACCCCCCAGCATTTT.

The genes are TRBV28 and TRBJ2-5, with 15 bases matching TRBD2. Per germline, CDR1 MDHEN and CDR2 SYDVKM. The V and J ends lost 5 bases and 5 bases, in that order; junction bases with no gene match: 12. The CDR3 spans 18 residues. The CDR3: CASSHGLAGGMGGETQYF. Written as DNA, the CDR3 is TGTGCCAGCAGTCATGGACTAGCGGGAGGGATGGGTGGGGAGACCCAGTACTTC.

This sequence joins TRBV28 and TRBJ2-3; 7 bases fit TRBD2. Per the germline V gene, CDR1 is MDHEN and CDR2 is SYDVKM. CDR3 size: 15 residues. V gave up 3 bases and J gave up 0 bases; unmatched junction bases: 3. CDR3: CASSFSGQSTDTQYF. Here the CDR3 DNA reads TGTGCCAGCAGTTTTAGCGGGCAAAGCACAGATACGCAGTATTTT. The entire variable domain, with the rest obtained from reference TRBV28 and TRBJ2-3, is as follows: DVKVTQSSRYLVKRTGEKVFLECVQDMDHENMFWYRQDPGLGLRLIYFSYDVKMKEKGDIPEGYSVSREKKERFSLILESASTNQTSMYLCASSFSGQSTDTQYFGPGTRLTVL.

CDR3 amino acids: CASTGTSSGNTIYF. CDR3 nucleotide sequence: TGTGCCAGCACCGGGACAAGCTCTGGAAACACCATATATTTT. The chain carries TRBV28 and TRBJ1-3; D is perhaps TRBD1 (6 bases). CDR1 and CDR2 (germline): MDHEN, SYDVKM. The CDR3 is made up of 14 amino acids. V gave up 7 bases and J gave up 0 bases, with 10 bases separating them.

The chain uses TRBV9 and TRBJ2-7; TRBD2 matches 10 bases. The CDR3 runs 14 residues. Trimming removed 2 bases from V and 7 bases from J; junction bases left unmatched: 6. CDR1 is SGDLS, CDR2 YYNGEE, per germline. The CDR3 nucleotides read TGTGCCAGCAGCGTCCAAGCGGGAGGGAGAGAGCAGTACTTC. This gives the protein CASSVQAGGREQYF.

This clone was detected once. The rearrangement uses TRBV28 and TRBJ1-3; 7 nucleotides align to TRBD1. Germline V CDR1 and CDR2: MDHEN, SYDVKM. The CDR3 totals 14 residues. The V gene end was trimmed by 6 bases and the J gene end by 4 bases; junction bases not matched to a gene: 6. CDR3 in DNA: TGTGCCAGCAGATTAGGGGGCCCGGGAAACACCATATATTTT. Translation: CASRLGGPGNTIYF.

The chain combines TRBV5-1 with TRBJ1-4; TRBD1 is a possible D gene (6 bases). This CDR3 region has 16 residues. Trimming left V 4 bases short and J 0 bases short, with 13 bases between. Germline V gene lookup returns CDR1 SGHRS and CDR2 YFSETQ. In DNA form, the CDR3 reads TGCGCCAGCAGCGCAGGGGTACCCTCAACTAATGAAAAACTGTTTTTT. Translating it yields CASSAGVPSTNEKLFF.

The genes are TRBV19 and TRBJ1-1, with D possibly being TRBD1 (6 bases). Germline CDR1 reads LNHDA; CDR2 reads SQIVND (reference sequence). V gave up 3 bases and J gave up 6 bases, with 17 bases separating them. The CDR3 has 15 residues. CDR3 DNA sequence: TGTGCCAGTAGTATGATGGGGGGGCGTTTGGCTGAAGCTTTCTTT. This translates into CASSMMGGRLAEAFF.

This rearrangement joins TRBV19 to TRBJ2-7, with D perhaps TRBD1 (5 bases). Germline V gene sequence: CDR1 LNHDA, CDR2 SQIVND (reference sequence). The V end was cut by 0 bases, the J end by 2 bases, with 11 bases between. This CDR3 region has 15 residues. The CDR3 DNA follows: TGTGCCAGTAGTATAGATATGGAAGGGGCCTACGAGCAGTACTTC. This translates into CASSIDMEGAYEQYF.

The chain carries TRBV29-1 and TRBJ1-2, with 7 bases that match TRBD1. Germline V gene sequence: CDR1 SQVTM, CDR2 ANQGSEA. V trimming: 5 bases; J trimming: 7 bases; junction bases outside the gene matches: 10. The CDR3 contains 13 residues. CDR3 in amino acids: CSVQGVGVFGYTF. The CDR3 DNA reads as TGCAGCGTTCAGGGGGTAGGGGTCTTTGGCTACACCTTC. The variable domain in full, completed from reference TRBV29-1 and TRBJ1-2, reads SAVISQKPSRDICQRGTSLTIQCQVDSQVTMMFWYRQQPGQSLTLIATANQGSEATYESGFVIDKFPISRPNLTFSTLTVSNMSPEDSSIYLCSVQGVGVFGYTFGSGTRLTVV.

This clone was seen a few times. This sequence joins TRBV18 and TRBJ1-2, with a tentative D call TRBD1 (5 bases). The CDR3 spans 12 residues. Trimming took off 2 bases at V and 7 bases at J, with 8 bases between the two ends. The germline gives CDR1 KGHSH, CDR2 LQKENI. The CDR3 loop is CASSPRGGGYTF. The CDR3 DNA reads as TGTGCCAGCTCACCAAGGGGCGGTGGCTACACCTTC.

The rearrangement links TRBV2 to TRBJ2-2; weak D call: TRBD2 (5 bases). V lost 9 bases, J lost 4 bases, and 12 bases lay in between. This CDR3 is built from 13 residues. Germline V gene lookup returns CDR1 SNHLY and CDR2 FYNNEI. The CDR3 DNA reads as TGTGCCAGTGGGAGACTCGTCACCGGGGAGCTGTTTTTT. This sequence encodes CASGRLVTGELFF.

This CDR3 is CASSLTTTGVRTYEQYF. DNA of the CDR3: TGTGCCAGCAGTCTGACCACTACAGGGGTACGTACCTACGAGCAGTACTTC. The chain has TRBV28 and TRBJ2-7, with 7 bases matching TRBD1. CDR1 is MDHEN, CDR2 SYDVKM, per germline. The V segment lost 5 bases and the J segment 2 bases; nucleotides outside the gene matches: 15. This CDR3 has 17 amino acids.

The table lists this clone with a few counts. The rearrangement uses TRBV15 and TRBJ1-6; perhaps TRBD1 as D (5 bases). The CDR3 spans 16 residues. V lost 0 bases and J lost 7, with 13 bases in between. Germline V gives CDR1 LNHNV, CDR2 YYDKDF (reference sequence). The CDR3 is CATSRDPASGNSPLHF. DNA of the CDR3: TGTGCCACCAGCAGAGATCCGGCCTCAGGGAATTCACCCCTCCACTTT.

The CDR3 here is CASSFTLGLAAEQYF. DNA of the CDR3: TGTGCCAGCAGCTTCACCCTGGGACTAGCGGCCGAGCAGTACTTC. This chain joins TRBV7-2 and TRBJ2-7; the match to TRBD2 covers 11 bases. The germline V gene has CDR1 SGHTA and CDR2 FQGNSA. The CDR3 spans 15 residues. With V trimmed by 3 bases and J by 6 bases, 7 bases remained unmatched.

This chain uses TRBV6-6 with TRBJ2-2; no reliable D call. The CDR3 totals 15 residues. Germline V CDR1 and CDR2: MNHNY, SVGAGI (reference sequence). V was clipped by 7 bases and J by 1 base, with 13 bases between them. This chain's CDR3 is CASTPLGENTGELFF. DNA for the CDR3: TGTGCCAGCACCCCTCTAGGAGAGAACACCGGGGAGCTGTTTTTT.

The rearrangement joins TRBV5-4 to TRBJ2-3; 9 bases are a match to TRBD2. Unmatched junction bases numbered 6, after V lost 5 bases and J lost 2 bases. The CDR3 is 15 amino acids. Germline CDR1 reads SGHNT; CDR2 reads YYREEE (reference sequence). The CDR3 sequence is CASSPTSGNTDTQYF. The CDR3 nucleotides are TGTGCCAGCAGTCCGACTAGCGGCAACACAGATACGCAGTATTTT. Variable domain in full (rest from reference TRBV5-4 and TRBJ2-3): ETGVTQSPTHLIKTRGQQVTLRCSSQSGHNTVSWYQQALGQGPQFIFQYYREEENGRGNFPPRFSGLQFPNYSSELNVNALELDDSALYLCASSPTSGNTDTQYFGPGTRLTVL.

This clone was counted a single time. The chain has TRBV15 and TRBJ2-7, with D perhaps matching TRBD2 (6 bases). CDR3 length: 16 residues. Germline V gene lookup returns CDR1 LNHNV and CDR2 YYDKDF (reference sequence). V lost 0 bases and J lost 0, with 12 bases in between. The DNA of the CDR3 is TGTGCCACCAGCAGAGACTCCGCGGGACCCTCCTACGAGCAGTACTTC. It yields the protein CATSRDSAGPSYEQYF. The variable domain in full, with the rest retrieved from reference TRBV15 and TRBJ2-7, is DAMVIQNPRYQVTQFGKPVTLSCSQTLNHNVMYWYQQKSSQAPKLLFHYYDKDFNNEADTPDNFQSRRPNTSFCFLDIRSPGLGDTAMYLCATSRDSAGPSYEQYFGPGTRLTVT.

The chain employs TRBV6-5 and TRBJ2-1; D not resolved. Germline loops: CDR1 MNHEY, CDR2 SVGAGI. CDR3 size: 13 residues. Deletions cut 9 bases from V and 6 bases from J, with 15 bases between. For the CDR3, the DNA is TGTGCCAGTGGCAGGCCTACTTTCAATGAGCAGTTCTTC. Protein product: CASGRPTFNEQFF.